This TCR beta chain was recovered during a study of blood T cell repertoires in COVID-19. About the study: Collection of acute and convalescent COVID-19 samples took place in the United States, Italy and Spain.

In the original workflow: Amplification of reference gene primers provided the estimated nucleated cell counts. Using immunoSEQ multiplex PCR, the repertoire was profiled, and TCRdb retains in-frame clones only, with some absent. V and J calls and clone size are those listed in that table; D and trimming were worked out from the DNA. The table has 200,000 to 250,000 clones, around nine tenths seen once. The CDR3 has 13 amino acids. The ends were cut back, 4 bases at V and 11 bases at J, with 17 bases in the middle. Germline CDR1 LGHNA, CDR2 YSLEER. What was sequenced was peripheral blood. The sequence was collected from a woman in her sixties with acute or convalescent COVID-19. The rearrangement uses TRBV4-3 and TRBJ1-1; unclear D gene. The CDR3 DNA sequence: TGCGCCAGCAGCCTAGCGCTTGGTTCCTGGGCTTTCTTT. It codes for CASSLALGSWAFF.